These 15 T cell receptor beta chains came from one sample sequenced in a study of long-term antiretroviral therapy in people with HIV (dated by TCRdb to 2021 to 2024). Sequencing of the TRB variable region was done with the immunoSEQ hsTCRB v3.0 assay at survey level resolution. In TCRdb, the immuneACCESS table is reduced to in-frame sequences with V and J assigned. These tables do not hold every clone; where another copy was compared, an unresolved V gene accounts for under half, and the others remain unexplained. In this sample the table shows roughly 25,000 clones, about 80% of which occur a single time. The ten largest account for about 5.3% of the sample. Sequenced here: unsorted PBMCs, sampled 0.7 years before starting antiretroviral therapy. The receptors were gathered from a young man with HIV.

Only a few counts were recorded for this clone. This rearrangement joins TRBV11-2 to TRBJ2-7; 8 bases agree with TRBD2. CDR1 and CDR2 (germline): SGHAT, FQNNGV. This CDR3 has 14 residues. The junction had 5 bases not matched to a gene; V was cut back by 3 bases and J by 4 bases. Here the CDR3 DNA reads TGTGCCAGCAGCTTTAAGCGGGAGAGGTACGAGCAGTACTTC. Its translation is CASSFKRERYEQYF.

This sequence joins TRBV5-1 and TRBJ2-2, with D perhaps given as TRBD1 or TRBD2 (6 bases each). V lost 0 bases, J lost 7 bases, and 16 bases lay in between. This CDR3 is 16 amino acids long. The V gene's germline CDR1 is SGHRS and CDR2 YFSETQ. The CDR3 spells CASSLEGTEGVGELFF. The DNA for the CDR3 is TGCGCCAGCAGCTTGGAAGGGACTGAGGGGGTCGGGGAGCTGTTTTTT.

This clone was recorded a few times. CDR3 coding DNA: TGTGCCAGCAGCGGAAGACCTGGGGACCACCAAGAGACCCAGTACTTC. It encodes CASSGRPGDHQETQYF. The chain couples TRBV5-6 to TRBJ2-5, with D perhaps assigned TRBD1 or TRBD2 (5 bases each). Trimming cost V 4 bases and J 0 bases, with 16 bases left between them. Germline V CDR1 and CDR2: SGHDT, YYEEEE. The CDR3 sequence is 16 residues long.

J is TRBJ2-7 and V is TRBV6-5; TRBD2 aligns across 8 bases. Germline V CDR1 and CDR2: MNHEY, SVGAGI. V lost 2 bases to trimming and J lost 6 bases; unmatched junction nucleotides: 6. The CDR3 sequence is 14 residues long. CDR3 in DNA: TGTGCCAGCAGTTACGGGACTAGTCCCCGCGAGCAGTACTTC. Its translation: CASSYGTSPREQYF.

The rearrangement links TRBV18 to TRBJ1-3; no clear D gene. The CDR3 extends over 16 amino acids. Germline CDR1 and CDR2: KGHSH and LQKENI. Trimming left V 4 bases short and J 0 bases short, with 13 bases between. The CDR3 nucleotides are TGTGCCAGCTCACTGGTTTCACCTCACTCTGGAAACACCATATATTTT. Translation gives CASSLVSPHSGNTIYF.

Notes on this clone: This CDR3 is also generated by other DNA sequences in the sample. CDR3 sequence reads: CASRGVGSNQPQHF. As DNA, the CDR3 is TGTGCCAGCAGAGGGGTGGGTAGCAATCAGCCCCAGCATTTT. The gene calls are TRBV6-5 and TRBJ1-5; maybe TRBD1 (5 bases). The ends were cut back, 6 bases at V and 0 bases at J, with 9 bases in the middle. The CDR3 loop spans 14 amino acids. Germline loops: CDR1 MNHEY, CDR2 SVGAGI.

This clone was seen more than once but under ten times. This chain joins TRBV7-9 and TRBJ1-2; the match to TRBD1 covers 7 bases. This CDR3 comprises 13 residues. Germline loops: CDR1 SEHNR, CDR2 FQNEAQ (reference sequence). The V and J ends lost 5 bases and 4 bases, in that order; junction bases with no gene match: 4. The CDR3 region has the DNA TGTGCCAGCAGCCCAGGGGGGATCTATGGCTACACCTTC. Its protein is CASSPGGIYGYTF.

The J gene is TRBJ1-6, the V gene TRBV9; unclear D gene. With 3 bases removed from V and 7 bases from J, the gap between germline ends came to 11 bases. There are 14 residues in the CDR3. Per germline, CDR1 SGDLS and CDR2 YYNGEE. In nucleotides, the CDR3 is TGTGCCAGCAGCGCGAGGGAGAGCAATTCACCCCTCCACTTT. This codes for CASSARESNSPLHF.

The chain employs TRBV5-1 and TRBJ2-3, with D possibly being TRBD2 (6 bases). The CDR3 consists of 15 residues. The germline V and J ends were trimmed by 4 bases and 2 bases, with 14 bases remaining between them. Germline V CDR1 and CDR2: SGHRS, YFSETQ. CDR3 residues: CASSPRERDTDTQYF. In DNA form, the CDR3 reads TGCGCCAGCAGCCCCCGGGAGCGTGACACAGATACGCAGTATTTT.

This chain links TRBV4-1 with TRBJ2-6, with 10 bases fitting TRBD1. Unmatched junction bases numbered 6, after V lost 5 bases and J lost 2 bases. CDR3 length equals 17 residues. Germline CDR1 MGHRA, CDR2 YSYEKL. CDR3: CASSEGTGDPGANVLTF. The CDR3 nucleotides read TGCGCCAGCAGCGAGGGGACAGGGGACCCTGGGGCCAACGTCCTGACTTTC.

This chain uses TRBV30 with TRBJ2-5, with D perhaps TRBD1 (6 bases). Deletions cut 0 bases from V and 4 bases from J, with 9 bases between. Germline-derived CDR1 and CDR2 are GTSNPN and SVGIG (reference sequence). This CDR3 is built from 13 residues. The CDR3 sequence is CAWSVARGETQYF. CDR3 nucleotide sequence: TGTGCCTGGAGTGTGGCCAGGGGAGAGACCCAGTACTTC. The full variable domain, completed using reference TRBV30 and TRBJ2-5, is SQTIHQWPATLVQPVGSPLSLECTVEGTSNPNLYWYRQAAGRGLQLLFYSVGIGQISSEVPQNLSASRPQDRQFILSSKKLLLSDSGFYLCAWSVARGETQYFGPGTRLLVL.

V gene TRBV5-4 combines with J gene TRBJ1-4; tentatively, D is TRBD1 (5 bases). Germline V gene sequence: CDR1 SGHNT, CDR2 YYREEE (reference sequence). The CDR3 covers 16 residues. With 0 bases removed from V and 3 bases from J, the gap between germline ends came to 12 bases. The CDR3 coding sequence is TGTGCCAGCAGCTTGGGGGGCGCCGGGGCTAATGAAAAACTGTTTTTT. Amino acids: CASSLGGAGANEKLFF.

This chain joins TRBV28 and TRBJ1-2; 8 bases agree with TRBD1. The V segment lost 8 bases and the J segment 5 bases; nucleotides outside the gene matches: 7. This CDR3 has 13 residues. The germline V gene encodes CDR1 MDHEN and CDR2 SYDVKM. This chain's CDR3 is CASWTGSMYGYTF. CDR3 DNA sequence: TGTGCCAGCTGGACAGGGTCTATGTATGGCTACACCTTC.

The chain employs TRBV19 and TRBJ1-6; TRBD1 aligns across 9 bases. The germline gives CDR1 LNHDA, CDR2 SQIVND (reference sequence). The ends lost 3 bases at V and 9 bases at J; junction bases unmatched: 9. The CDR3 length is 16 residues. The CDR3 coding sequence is TGTGCCAGTAGTATTTACAGGGGGCCTGAGGGTTCACCCCTCCACTTT. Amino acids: CASSIYRGPEGSPLHF.

The DNA of the CDR3 is TGCGCCAGCAGCGAAACAGCAGCGAAGTATGGCTACACCTTC. Translation gives CASSETAAKYGYTF. V usage is TRBV5-1 and J usage is TRBJ1-2, with D hard to call. Trimming took off 4 bases at V and 5 bases at J, with 15 bases between the two ends. Germline CDR1 SGHRS, CDR2 YFSETQ. CDR3 length: 14 residues.